One T cell receptor beta chain is described in this entry. It has no known antigen specificity. No base quality values were provided; no much bigger clone lies one nucleotide off. This sample was taken from a study of shared clonotypes between healthy human individuals (dated by TCRdb to the early 2020s). The study in broad terms: The cohort included a few men and a couple of women between 18 and 49 years of age. For each donor, CD4 naive and CD4 memory were each given three plates, CD8 naive was given two plates, and CD8 memory was given one plate. To estimate repertoire size and how much clonotype sharing occurs between individuals, the study deeply sequenced the blood TCR repertoires of several healthy adults. Libraries were prepared and TCR repertoires were sequenced by different laboratories using diverse techniques, in order to increase sequencing depth and limit assay-specific biases. Each donor's leukapheresis produced roughly between roughly 0.94 and 9.5 billion PBMCs.

What the authors observed across the whole study: Pairwise subsampling indicated that sequencing depth was expected to affect the degree of clonotype sharing among donors. The small number of donors limited the genetic and exposure-history diversity represented. Sampling was restricted to blood, and TCR repertoires in tissues likely differ from the TCR repertoires found in blood. When a few donors were compared, the shared fraction of clonotypes was roughly 5% for naive CD4, 3.5% to 4% for naive CD8, 2.3% for memory CD4, and around 0.4% for memory CD8. Compared with non-shared clonotypes, clonotypes shared by all four sorted-subset donors had higher generation probabilities. Even with the large sequencing depth, rarefaction of the sorted-subset datasets indicated that sequencing was incomplete. Naive subsets generally had larger estimated clonotype richness than memory subsets did.

CD8 naive samples consisted of CD45RO-negative cells that were positively selected for CCR7, yielding a CD45RA+CCR7+ population without TemRA cells. Donors were healthy HIV-negative adults with no recently reported acute infections or vaccinations. Every donor was a Caucasian adult residing in Nashville, Tennessee, USA. Blood was obtained by leukapheresis, after which PBMCs were separated by Ficoll-Histopaque density gradient centrifugation and cryopreserved in liquid nitrogen vapor phase. Analytical flow cytometry was used to check the purity and quantity of every magnetically sorted T cell population. Each sorted fraction had its genomic DNA isolated and then quantified by UV absorbance on a Nanodrop 2000c. Using the deep immunoSEQ assay, multiplex PCR amplified TCR CDR3 regions from genomic DNA. Extracted genomic DNA from each cell subset was spread evenly across all wells of several immunoSEQ 96-well plates, with each plate serving as a replicate. For sorted subsets, each replicate PCR was loaded with 200 ng genomic DNA, equivalent to 30,000 to 35,000 T cell genomes. Purified libraries were quantified with a Qubit 3.0 fluorometer, sized on a Bioanalyzer 2100, and re-quantified with the KAPA Library Quantification kit. Every immunoSEQ 96-well plate was sequenced on a separate single-read 150-cycle Illumina NextSeq 550 flow cell. The published analysis was carried out like this. The immunoSEQ output contained only junctional sequences without quality scores, so filtering could not match that applied to full-length reads. To assign V/J genes and CDR3, sequences were annotated using PyIR, a Python wrapper for IgBLAST v1.9, with IMGT germline references. Any read was removed if the V/J assignment was weak (E-value above 1e-6), the CDR3 was missing, or the read contained stop codons, out-of-frame junctions, or ambiguous translated residues. A V3J clonotype was defined by an identical inferred V gene, J gene, and CDR3 amino acid sequence. Percentage overlap between repertoires was calculated by dividing the number of shared unique clonotypes by the size of the smaller repertoire. Repertoire richness was assessed with RTK rarefaction, the Chao1 estimator, and Recon v2.1 estimates of unobserved clonotypes. For all TCRbeta clonotypes obtained by the gDNA method from several donors, generation probabilities were computed with OLGA. TCRdb limited this immuneACCESS table to in-frame rearrangements with V and J called. A share of clones is missing; checked studies link under half to unresolved V genes, and the rest is unexplained. That table gives V, J and clone size, and the DNA gave D and trimming. Recorded for this sample are about 2.1 million clones; 93% of them occurred a single time. 1.5% to 2% of the sample is in the top ten clones.

Sequencing was carried out using naive CD8+ T cells from PBMCs. The cell subset or site label for this specimen denotes: CD45RA+CCR7+. The TCR was taken from a young man in good health. Some clones in this sample may be carry-over from other donors' samples.

Here is the DNA: TGTGCCAGCAGCTTAGCCCTCGGGGGGGACGAGCAGTACTTC. Its protein product is CASSLALGGDEQYF. This sequence uses TRBV11-2 and TRBJ2-7; a stretch of 8 junction bases matches TRBD2. CDR3 length: 14 amino acids, cysteine to phenylalanine. Of the read, only the CDR3 DNA is kept; its 42 bases are in frame from base 1. The germline V gene encodes CDR1 SGHAT and CDR2 FQNNGV. Here V drops 1 base and J drops 5 bases, and the junction holds 4 bases not matched to any gene.